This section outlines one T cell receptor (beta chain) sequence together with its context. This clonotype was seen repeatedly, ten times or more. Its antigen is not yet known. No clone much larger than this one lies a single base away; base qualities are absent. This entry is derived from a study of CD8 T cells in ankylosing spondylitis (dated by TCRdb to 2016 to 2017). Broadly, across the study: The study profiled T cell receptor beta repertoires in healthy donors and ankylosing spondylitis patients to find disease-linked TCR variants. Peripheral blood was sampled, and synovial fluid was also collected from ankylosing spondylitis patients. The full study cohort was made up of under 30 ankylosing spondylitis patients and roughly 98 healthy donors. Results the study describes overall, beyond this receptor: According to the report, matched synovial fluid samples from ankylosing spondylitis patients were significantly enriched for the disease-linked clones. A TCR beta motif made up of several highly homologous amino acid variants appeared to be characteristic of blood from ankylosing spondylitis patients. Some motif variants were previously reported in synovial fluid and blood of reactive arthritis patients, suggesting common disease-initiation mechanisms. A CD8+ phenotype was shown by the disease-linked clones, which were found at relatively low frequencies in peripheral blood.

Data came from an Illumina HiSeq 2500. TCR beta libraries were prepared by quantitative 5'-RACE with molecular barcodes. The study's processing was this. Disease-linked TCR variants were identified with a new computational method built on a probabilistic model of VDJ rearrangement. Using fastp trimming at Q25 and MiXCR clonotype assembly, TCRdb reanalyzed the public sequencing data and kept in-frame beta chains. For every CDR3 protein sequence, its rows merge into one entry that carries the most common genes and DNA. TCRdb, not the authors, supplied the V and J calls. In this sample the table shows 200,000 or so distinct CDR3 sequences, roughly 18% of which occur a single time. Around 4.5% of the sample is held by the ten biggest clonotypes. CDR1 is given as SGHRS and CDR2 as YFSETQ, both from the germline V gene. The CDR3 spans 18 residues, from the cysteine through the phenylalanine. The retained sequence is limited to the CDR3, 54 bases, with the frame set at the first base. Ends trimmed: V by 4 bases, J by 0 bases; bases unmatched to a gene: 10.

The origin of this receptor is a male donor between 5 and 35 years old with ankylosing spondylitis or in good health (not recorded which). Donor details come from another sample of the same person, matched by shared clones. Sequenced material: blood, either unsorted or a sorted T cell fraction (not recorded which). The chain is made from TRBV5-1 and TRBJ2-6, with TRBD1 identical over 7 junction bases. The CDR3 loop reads CASSNSGQLSSGANVLTF. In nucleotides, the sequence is TGCGCCAGCAGCAACTCGGGACAGTTGAGCTCTGGGGCCAACGTCCTGACTTTC.